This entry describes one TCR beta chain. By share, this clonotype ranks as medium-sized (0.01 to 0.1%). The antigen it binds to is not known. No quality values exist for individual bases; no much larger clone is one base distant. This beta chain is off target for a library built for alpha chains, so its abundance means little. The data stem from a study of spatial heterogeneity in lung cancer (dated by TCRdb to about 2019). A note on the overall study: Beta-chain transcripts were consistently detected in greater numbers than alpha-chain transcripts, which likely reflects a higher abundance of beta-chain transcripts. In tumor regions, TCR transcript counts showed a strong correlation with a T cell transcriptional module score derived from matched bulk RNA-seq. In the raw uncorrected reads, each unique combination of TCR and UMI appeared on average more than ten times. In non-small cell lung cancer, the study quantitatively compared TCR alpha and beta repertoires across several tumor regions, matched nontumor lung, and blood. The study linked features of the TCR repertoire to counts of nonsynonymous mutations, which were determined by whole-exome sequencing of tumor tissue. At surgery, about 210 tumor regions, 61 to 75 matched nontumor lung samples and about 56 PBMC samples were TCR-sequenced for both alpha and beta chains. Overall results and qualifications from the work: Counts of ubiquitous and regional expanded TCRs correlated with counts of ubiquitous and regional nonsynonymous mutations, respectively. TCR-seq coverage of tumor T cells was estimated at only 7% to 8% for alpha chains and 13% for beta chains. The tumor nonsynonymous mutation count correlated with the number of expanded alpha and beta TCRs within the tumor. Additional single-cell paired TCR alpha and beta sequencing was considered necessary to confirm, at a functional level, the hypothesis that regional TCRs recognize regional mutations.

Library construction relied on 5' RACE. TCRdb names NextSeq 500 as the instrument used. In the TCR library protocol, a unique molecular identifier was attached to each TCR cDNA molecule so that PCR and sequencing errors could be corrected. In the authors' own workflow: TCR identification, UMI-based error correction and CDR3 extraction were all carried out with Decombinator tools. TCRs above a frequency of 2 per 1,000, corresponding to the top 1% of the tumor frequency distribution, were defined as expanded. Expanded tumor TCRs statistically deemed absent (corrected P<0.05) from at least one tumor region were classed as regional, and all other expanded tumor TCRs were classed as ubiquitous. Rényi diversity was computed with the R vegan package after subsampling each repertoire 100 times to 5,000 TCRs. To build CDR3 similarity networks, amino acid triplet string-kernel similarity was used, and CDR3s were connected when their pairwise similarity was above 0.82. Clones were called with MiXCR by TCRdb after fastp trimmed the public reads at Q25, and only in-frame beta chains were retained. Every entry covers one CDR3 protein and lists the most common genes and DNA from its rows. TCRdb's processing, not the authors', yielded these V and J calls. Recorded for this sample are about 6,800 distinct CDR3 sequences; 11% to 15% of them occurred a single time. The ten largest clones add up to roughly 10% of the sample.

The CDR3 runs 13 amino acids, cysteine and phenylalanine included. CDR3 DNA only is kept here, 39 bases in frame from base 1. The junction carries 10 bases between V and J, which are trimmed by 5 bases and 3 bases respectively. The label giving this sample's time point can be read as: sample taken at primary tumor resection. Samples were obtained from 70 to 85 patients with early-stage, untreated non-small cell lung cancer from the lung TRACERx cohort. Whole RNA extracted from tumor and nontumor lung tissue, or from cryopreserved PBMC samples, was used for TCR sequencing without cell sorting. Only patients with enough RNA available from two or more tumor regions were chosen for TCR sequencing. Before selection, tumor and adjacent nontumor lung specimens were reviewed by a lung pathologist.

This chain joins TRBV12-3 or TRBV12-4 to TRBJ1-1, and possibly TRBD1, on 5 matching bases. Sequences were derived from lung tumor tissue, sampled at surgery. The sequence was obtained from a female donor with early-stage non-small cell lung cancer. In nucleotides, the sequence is TGTGCCAGCAGTCCGACAGCATACACTGAAGCTTTCTTT. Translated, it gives CASSPTAYTEAFF.